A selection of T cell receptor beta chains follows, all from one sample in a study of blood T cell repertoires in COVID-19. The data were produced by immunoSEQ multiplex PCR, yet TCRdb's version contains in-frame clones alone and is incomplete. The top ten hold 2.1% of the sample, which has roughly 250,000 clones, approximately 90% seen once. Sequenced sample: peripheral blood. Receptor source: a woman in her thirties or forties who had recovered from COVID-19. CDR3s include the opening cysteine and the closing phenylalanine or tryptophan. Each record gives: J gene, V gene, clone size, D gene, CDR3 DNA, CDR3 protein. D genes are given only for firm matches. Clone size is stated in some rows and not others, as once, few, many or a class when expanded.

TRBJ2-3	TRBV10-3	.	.	TGTGCCACGAGTCCTAGCACAGATACGCAGTATTTT	CATSPSTDTQYF
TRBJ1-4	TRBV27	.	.	TGTGCCAGCAGTCCCAGGGCCCAAGGGGAAAAACTGTTTTTT	CASSPRAQGEKLFF
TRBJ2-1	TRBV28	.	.	TGTGCCAGCACCCTTACCAGAGGGGGCCCGGGGGTTGATGAGCAGTTCTTC	CASTLTRGGPGVDEQFF
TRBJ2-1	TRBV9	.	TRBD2	TGTGCCAGCAGCCCCATAGCGGGAGGGCCAGAAAATGAGCAGTTCTTC	CASSPIAGGPENEQFF
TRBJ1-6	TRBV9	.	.	TGTGCCAGCAGCAGGGACACCTATAATTCACCCCTCCACTTT	CASSRDTYNSPLHF
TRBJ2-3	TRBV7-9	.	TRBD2	TGTGCCAGCTACCGACTAGCGGGAGCTAGCACAGATACGCAGTATTTT	CASYRLAGASTDTQYF
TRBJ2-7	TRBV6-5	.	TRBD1	TGTGCCAGCAGCCCCGGACAGGGATCATCCTACGAGCAGTACTTC	CASSPGQGSSYEQYF
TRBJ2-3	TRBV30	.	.	TGTGCCTGGAGTGGAAGAGGCTTCACAGATACGCAGTATTTT	CAWSGRGFTDTQYF
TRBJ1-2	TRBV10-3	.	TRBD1	TGTGGAGCAAGACAGGGGGACTATGGCTACACCTTC	CGARQGDYGYTF
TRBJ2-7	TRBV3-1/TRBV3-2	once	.	TGTGCCAGCAGCCATACCCTACCAGCGGAAAAGGGTCTCGAGCAGTACTTC	CASSHTLPAEKGLEQYF
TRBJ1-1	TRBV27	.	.	TGTGCCAGCAGTTTATCAGGGGTTTTGGACACTGAAGCTTTCTTT	CASSLSGVLDTEAFF
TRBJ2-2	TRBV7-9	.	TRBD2	TGTGCCAGCAGCCCCGGGACTAGCGTTCGGGAGCTGTTTTTT	CASSPGTSVRELFF
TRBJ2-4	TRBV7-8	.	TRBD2	TGTGCCAGCAGCGAACGGACTAGCGGGAGGAATGTGTACTTC	CASSERTSGRNVYF
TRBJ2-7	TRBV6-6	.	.	TGTGCCGGCGCAACACAGGGCTCCTACGAGCAGTACTTC	CAGATQGSYEQYF
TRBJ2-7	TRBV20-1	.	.	TGCAGTGCTTCCCTAGAGGAGCAGTACTTC	CSASLEEQYF
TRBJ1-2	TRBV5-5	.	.	TGTGCCAGCAGCGGAGGGGTTGGTTTGGGCCCTGGAAGCTATGGCTACACCTTC	CASSGGVGLGPGSYGYTF
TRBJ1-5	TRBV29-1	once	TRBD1	TGCAGCGTACGGACAGGGGGAGGCAATCAGCCCCAGCATTTT	CSVRTGGGNQPQHF
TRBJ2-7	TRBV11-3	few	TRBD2	TGTGCCAGCAGCTTAGTTTCCGGCGGGAGCTACGAGCAGTACTTC	CASSLVSGGSYEQYF
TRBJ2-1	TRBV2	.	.	TGTGCCAGCAGCGGCGGGCCCGGGCACAATGAGCAGTTCTTC	CASSGGPGHNEQFF
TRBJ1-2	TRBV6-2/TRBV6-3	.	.	TGTGCCAGCAGTTGGCTTACATCAGCTAACTATGGCTACACCTTC	CASSWLTSANYGYTF
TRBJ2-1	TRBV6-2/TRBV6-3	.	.	TGTGCCAGCAGTTATCCCTCTCCTCAGTTCTTC	CASSYPSPQFF
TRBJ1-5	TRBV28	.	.	TGTGCCAGCAGTTTATACAGGGCCAATCAGCCCCAGCATTTT	CASSLYRANQPQHF
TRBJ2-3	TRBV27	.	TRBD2	TGTGCCAGCAGACGCGGGGGGCGGGAGATAACGCAGTATTTT	CASRRGGREITQYF
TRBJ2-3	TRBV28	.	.	TGTGCCAGCAGCCCTAGACAGGCCAGCACAGATACGCAGTATTTT	CASSPRQASTDTQYF
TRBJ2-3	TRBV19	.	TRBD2	TGTGCCAGTAGGCGGACTAGCGGGGGGGCCAGCACAGATACGCAGTATTTT	CASRRTSGGASTDTQYF
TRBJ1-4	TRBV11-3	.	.	TGTGCCAGCAGCTTTCCCTTGGGAGATCCTGCAACTAATGAAAAACTGTTTTTT	CASSFPLGDPATNEKLFF
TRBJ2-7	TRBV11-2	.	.	TGTGCCAGCAGCACTAGATCCTACGAGCAGTACTTC	CASSTRSYEQYF
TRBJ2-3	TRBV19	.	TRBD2	TGTGCCAGTAGTATAGGAGCGGGGGGCACAGATACGCAGTATTTT	CASSIGAGGTDTQYF
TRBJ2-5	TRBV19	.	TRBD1	TGTGCCAGTAGTATAGGTCAGGGGGATGGAGAGACCCAGTACTTC	CASSIGQGDGETQYF
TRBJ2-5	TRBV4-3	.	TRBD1	TGCGCCAGCAGCCAAGACTGGACAGGGGGATGGAAGACCCAGTACTTC	CASSQDWTGGWKTQYF
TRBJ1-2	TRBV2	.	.	TGTGCCAGCACCGAGGGGCAGGGGAATGGCTACACCTTC	CASTEGQGNGYTF
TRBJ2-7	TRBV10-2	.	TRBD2	TGCGCCAGCAGTGGCGGGGGGGGCTACGAGCAGTACTTC	CASSGGGGYEQYF
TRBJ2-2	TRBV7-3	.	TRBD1	TGTGCCAGCAGACCGGACAGGGGGGACACCGGGGAGCTGTTTTTT	CASRPDRGDTGELFF
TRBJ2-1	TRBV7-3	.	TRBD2	TGTGCCAGCAGCCCCTGGGGACGGGGGGTGGCCTACAATGAGCAGTTCTTC	CASSPWGRGVAYNEQFF
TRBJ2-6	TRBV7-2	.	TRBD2	TGTGCCAGCAGCTTATCGGGGGGAAGCATCTCTGGGGCCAACGTCCTGACTTTC	CASSLSGGSISGANVLTF
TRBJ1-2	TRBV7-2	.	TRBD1	TGTGCCAGCAGCACAAGGACAGGGGACGGCTACACCTTC	CASSTRTGDGYTF
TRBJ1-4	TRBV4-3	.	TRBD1	TGCGCCAGCAGCCATGAATGGACAGGGGGTGAAAAACTGTTTTTT	CASSHEWTGGEKLFF
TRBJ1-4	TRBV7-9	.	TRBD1	TGTGCCAGCAGCACCCTGGACAGGGGCCATGAAAAACTGTTTTTT	CASSTLDRGHEKLFF
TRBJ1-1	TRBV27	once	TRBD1	TGTGCCAGCAGAAGACAGGGGCGGAACACTGAAGCTTTCTTT	CASRRQGRNTEAFF
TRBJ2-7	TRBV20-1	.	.	TGCAGTGCCGGGGGTCCCGAGCAGTACTTC	CSAGGPEQYF
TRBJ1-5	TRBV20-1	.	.	TGCAGTGCTAGTCACGGGGTACAGCCCCAGCATTTT	CSASHGVQPQHF
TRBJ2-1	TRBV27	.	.	TGTGCTTCAACCAGGGCCGATGAGCAGTTCTTC	CASTRADEQFF
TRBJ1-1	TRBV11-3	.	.	TGTGCCAGCAGCTTAGGTGGACCCAGGGCGTTCTTT	CASSLGGPRAFF
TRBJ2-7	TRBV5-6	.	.	TGTGCCAGCAGCTTTCGGGGGACTGCATACGAGCAGTACTTC	CASSFRGTAYEQYF
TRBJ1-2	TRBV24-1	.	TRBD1	TGTGCCACCAGTGACCATTACCCCGTGACAGGGGCGGATGGCTACACCTTC	CATSDHYPVTGADGYTF
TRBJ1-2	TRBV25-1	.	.	TGTGCCAGCAGTGGGCCAGGGACTCAAGAGGGCTACACCTTC	CASSGPGTQEGYTF